This TCR beta chain stems from a study of blood T cell repertoires in COVID-19. Study-level background: From the United States, Italy and Spain came samples of acute and convalescent COVID-19. Sample material is recorded as cDNA or gDNA derived from T cells, B-cell-depleted T cells, or PBMCs.

Per the original data handling: From reference gene primer amplification, estimates of nucleated cell counts were derived. Using immunoSEQ multiplex PCR, the repertoire was profiled, and TCRdb retains in-frame clones only, with some absent. That table gives V, J and clone size, and the DNA gave D and trimming. The data contain 400,000 to 550,000 clones, roughly 89% of them singletons. On this clone itself: The same CDR3 also results from other DNA sequences found in this sample.

The sequenced sample consisted of peripheral blood. The TCR comes from a woman in her twenties or thirties with acute or convalescent COVID-19.

DNA for the CDR3: TGTGCCAGCAGCCAAAGGGGGACCGGGGAGCTGTTTTTT. This encodes CASSQRGTGELFF. The J gene is TRBJ2-2, the V gene TRBV3-1 (or the pseudogene TRBV3-2), with D perhaps TRBD1 (6 bases). Trimming removed 2 bases from V and 5 bases from J, with 6 bases in between. CDR1 is LGHDT, CDR2 YNNKEL, per germline (reference sequence). The CDR3 spans 13 residues.